This is a list of T cell receptor beta chains from one sample in a study of shared clonotypes between healthy human individuals. Generated by immunoSEQ multiplex PCR, the TCRdb table keeps only in-frame clones and is missing some. The table has under 130,000 clones, roughly 66% seen once. The specimen sequenced was memory CD8+ T cells sorted from blood. The receptors derive from a woman aged 25 to 39 in good health. Both conserved end residues are part of each CDR3. D genes are given only for firm matches. For some rows the clone size is stated as once, few or many, or as a class when expanded; others skip it.

V gene,J gene,D gene,clone size,CDR3 protein,CDR3 DNA
TRBV5-6,TRBJ2-7,TRBD2,NA,CASSFTSGSVNEQYF,TGTGCCAGCAGCTTCACTAGCGGGAGTGTTAACGAGCAGTACTTC
TRBV15,TRBJ2-3,TRBD2,NA,CATSSRAGAGPDTQYF,TGTGCCACCAGCAGCCGAGCGGGAGCCGGGCCAGATACGCAGTATTTT
TRBV15,TRBJ2-2,NA,NA,CATSRDNENTGELFF,TGTGCCACCAGCAGAGATAACGAGAACACCGGGGAGCTGTTTTTT
TRBV6-5,TRBJ2-5,TRBD2,NA,CASSSLREDQETQYF,TGTGCCAGCAGTTCCTTGCGGGAGGACCAAGAGACCCAGTACTTC
TRBV11-2,TRBJ1-1,NA,NA,CASSLEHRVVVMNTEAFF,TGTGCCAGCAGCCTAGAACACAGGGTGGTGGTAATGAACACTGAAGCTTTCTTT
TRBV29-1,TRBJ2-1,NA,NA,CSVVFWGSSSYNEQFF,TGCAGCGTTGTTTTTTGGGGCTCAAGCTCCTACAATGAGCAGTTCTTC
TRBV19,TRBJ1-5,TRBD1,NA,CASSPTGSTGAQHF,TGTGCCAGTAGCCCCACAGGTTCCACAGGGGCCCAGCATTTT
TRBV5-6,TRBJ2-1,NA,once,CASSLINNEQFF,TGTGCCAGCAGCTTGATCAACAATGAGCAGTTCTTC
TRBV6-4,TRBJ2-7,NA,NA,CASSGRRIYEQYF,TGTGCCAGCAGTGGTCGGCGAATATACGAGCAGTACTTC
TRBV25-1,TRBJ2-1,NA,many,CASSGRDNEQFF,TGTGCCAGCAGTGGGAGGGACAATGAGCAGTTCTTC
TRBV10-1,TRBJ2-7,TRBD2,NA,CASSEGLAGYEQYF,TGCGCCAGCAGTGAGGGACTAGCGGGCTACGAGCAGTACTTC
TRBV5-1,TRBJ2-7,TRBD2,NA,CASSLGTSGGYEQYF,TGCGCCAGCAGCTTGGGGACTAGCGGGGGCTACGAGCAGTACTTC
TRBV4-1,TRBJ2-3,TRBD2,medium-sized,CASSQDRRSGSPDTQYF,TGCGCCAGCAGCCAAGATCGGAGGAGCGGGAGCCCAGATACGCAGTATTTT
TRBV4-2,TRBJ2-7,TRBD2,few,CASSQDITSGSHEQYF,TGTGCCAGCAGCCAAGATATCACTAGCGGGAGTCACGAGCAGTACTTC
TRBV27,TRBJ1-2,NA,NA,CASSSSFDTPSGYTF,TGTGCCAGCAGTTCCTCATTCGATACCCCCTCTGGCTACACCTTC
TRBV11-2,TRBJ2-1,NA,few,CASSLGPTFGNEQFF,TGTGCCAGCAGCTTAGGACCAACATTTGGGAATGAGCAGTTCTTC
TRBV4-1,TRBJ1-1,NA,NA,CASSQDAGKDSEAFF,TGCGCCAGCAGCCAAGATGCAGGGAAGGACTCTGAAGCTTTCTTT
TRBV19,TRBJ2-7,NA,many,CASQGGQGGHEQYF,TGTGCCAGTCAAGGTGGGCAGGGCGGACACGAGCAGTACTTC
TRBV30,TRBJ2-2,NA,once,CAWSVIGSLGGELFF,TGTGCCTGGAGTGTGATCGGCAGTTTGGGCGGGGAGCTGTTTTTT
TRBV6-6,TRBJ1-2,NA,once,CASSTYYRRTSYGYTF,TGTGCCAGCAGTACCTATTACAGACGAACCAGCTATGGCTACACCTTC
TRBV27,TRBJ1-5,NA,many,CASKSRGNQPQHF,TGTGCCAGCAAATCTCGGGGCAATCAGCCCCAGCATTTT
TRBV19,TRBJ2-2,TRBD2,NA,CASSIDGTRLAGNTGELFF,TGTGCCAGTAGTATAGATGGGACCCGACTAGCGGGTAACACCGGGGAGCTGTTTTTT
TRBV6-6,TRBJ2-5,NA,NA,CASSYVGAETQYF,TGTGCCAGCAGTTACGTGGGAGCGGAGACCCAGTACTTC
TRBV9,TRBJ2-7,NA,few,CASSVEGGWGEQYF,TGTGCCAGCAGCGTAGAAGGTGGGTGGGGCGAGCAGTACTTC
TRBV5-1,TRBJ2-1,NA,NA,CASSLLSRDNEQFF,TGCGCCAGCAGCTTGTTGTCCCGGGACAATGAGCAGTTCTTC
TRBV21-1,TRBJ2-1,NA,NA,CASSKAPGTGPTTRLF,TGTGCCAGCAGCAAAGCCCCCGGGACAGGTCCAACCACCCGGCTCTTC
TRBV2,TRBJ2-7,NA,NA,CASRDAEPYEQYF,TGTGCCAGCCGCGACGCCGAACCCTACGAGCAGTACTTC